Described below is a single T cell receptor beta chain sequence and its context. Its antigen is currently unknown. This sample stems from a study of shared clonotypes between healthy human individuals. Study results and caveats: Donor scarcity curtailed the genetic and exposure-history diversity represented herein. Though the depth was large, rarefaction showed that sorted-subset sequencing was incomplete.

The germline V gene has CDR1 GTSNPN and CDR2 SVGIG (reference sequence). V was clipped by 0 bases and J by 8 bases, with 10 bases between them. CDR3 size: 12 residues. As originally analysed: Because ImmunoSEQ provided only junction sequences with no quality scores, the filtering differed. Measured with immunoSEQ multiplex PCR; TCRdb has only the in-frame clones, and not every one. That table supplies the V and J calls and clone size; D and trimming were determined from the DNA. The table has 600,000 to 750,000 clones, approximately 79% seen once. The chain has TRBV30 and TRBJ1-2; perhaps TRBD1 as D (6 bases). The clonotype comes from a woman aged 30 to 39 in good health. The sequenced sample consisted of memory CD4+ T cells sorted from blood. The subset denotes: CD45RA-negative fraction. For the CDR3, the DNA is TGTGCCTGGAGTGTCGGGCAGGGGGGCTACACCTTC. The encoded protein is CAWSVGQGGYTF. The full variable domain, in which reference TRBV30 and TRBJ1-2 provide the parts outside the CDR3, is SQTIHQWPATLVQPVGSPLSLECTVEGTSNPNLYWYRQAAGRGLQLLFYSVGIGQISSEVPQNLSASRPQDRQFILSSKKLLLSDSGFYLCAWSVGQGGYTFGSGTRLTVV.